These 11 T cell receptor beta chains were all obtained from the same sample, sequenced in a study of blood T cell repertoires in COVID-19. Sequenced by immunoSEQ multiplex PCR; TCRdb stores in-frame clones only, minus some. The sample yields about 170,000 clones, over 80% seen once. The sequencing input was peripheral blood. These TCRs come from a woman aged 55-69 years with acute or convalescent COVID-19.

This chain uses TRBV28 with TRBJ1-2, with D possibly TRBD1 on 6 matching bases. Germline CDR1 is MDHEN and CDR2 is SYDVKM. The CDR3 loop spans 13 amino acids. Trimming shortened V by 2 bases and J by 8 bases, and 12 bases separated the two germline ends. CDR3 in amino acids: CASSLGAGEGYTF. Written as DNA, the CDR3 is TGTGCCAGCAGTTTAGGTGCAGGGGAGGGCTACACCTTC.

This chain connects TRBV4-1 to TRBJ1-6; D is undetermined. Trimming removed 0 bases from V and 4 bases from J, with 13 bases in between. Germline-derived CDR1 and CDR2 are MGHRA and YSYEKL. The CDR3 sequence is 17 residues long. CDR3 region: CASSQDPGVNYNSPLHF. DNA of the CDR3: TGCGCCAGCAGCCAAGATCCCGGGGTTAATTATAATTCACCCCTCCACTTT.

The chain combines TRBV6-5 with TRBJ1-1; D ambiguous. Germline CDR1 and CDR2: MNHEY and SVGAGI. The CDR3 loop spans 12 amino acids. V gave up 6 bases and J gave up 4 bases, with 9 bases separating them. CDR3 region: CASSASGTEAFF. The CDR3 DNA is TGTGCCAGCAGCGCCAGTGGCACTGAAGCTTTCTTT.

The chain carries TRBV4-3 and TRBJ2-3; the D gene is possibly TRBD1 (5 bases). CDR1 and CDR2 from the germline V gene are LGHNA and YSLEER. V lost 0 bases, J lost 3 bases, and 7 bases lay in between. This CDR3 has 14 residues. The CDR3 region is CASSQDTGTDTQYF. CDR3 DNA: TGCGCCAGCAGCCAAGATACAGGAACAGATACGCAGTATTTT.

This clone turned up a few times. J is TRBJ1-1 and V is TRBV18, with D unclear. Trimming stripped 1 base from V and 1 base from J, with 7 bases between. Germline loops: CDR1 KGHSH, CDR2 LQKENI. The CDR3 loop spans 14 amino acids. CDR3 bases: TGTGCCAGCTCACCACAACGGGGGAACACTGAAGCTTTCTTT. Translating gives CASSPQRGNTEAFF.

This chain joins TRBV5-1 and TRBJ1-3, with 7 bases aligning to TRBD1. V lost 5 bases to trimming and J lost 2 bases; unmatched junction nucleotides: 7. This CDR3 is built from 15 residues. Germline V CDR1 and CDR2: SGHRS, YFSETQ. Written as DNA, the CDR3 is TGCGCCAGCAGGCGAGAGACAGGGACTGGAAACACCATATATTTT. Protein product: CASRRETGTGNTIYF. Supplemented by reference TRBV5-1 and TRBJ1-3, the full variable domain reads KAGVTQTPRYLIKTRGQQVTLSCSPISGHRSVSWYQQTPGQGLQFLFEYFSETQRNKGNFPGRFSGRQFSNSRSEMNVSTLELGDSALYLCASRRETGTGNTIYFGEGSWLTVV.

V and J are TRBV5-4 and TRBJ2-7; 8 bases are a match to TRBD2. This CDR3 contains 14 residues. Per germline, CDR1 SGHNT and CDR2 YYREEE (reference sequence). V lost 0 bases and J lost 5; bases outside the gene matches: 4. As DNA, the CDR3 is TGTGCCAGCAGCTTGGACGGGAGGGTCCACGAGCAGTACTTC. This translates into CASSLDGRVHEQYF.

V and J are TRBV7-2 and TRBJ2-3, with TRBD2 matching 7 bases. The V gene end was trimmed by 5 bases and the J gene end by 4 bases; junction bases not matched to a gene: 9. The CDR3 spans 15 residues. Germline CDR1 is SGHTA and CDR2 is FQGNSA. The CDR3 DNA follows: TGTGCCAGCAGCGCGAGCGGGGTGCTCGCAGATACGCAGTATTTT. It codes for CASSASGVLADTQYF.

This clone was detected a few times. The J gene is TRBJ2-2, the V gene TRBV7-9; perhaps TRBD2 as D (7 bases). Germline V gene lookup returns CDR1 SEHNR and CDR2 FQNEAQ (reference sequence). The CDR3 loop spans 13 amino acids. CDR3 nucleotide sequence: TGTGTCTGGGGCGGGGGCAACACCGGGGAGCTGTTTTTT. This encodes CVWGGGNTGELFF.

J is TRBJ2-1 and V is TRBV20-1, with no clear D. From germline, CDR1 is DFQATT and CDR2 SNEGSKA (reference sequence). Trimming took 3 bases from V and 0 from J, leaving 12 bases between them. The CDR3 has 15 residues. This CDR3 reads CSASPTTSSYNEQFF. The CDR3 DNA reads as TGCAGTGCTAGTCCCACTACGAGCTCCTACAATGAGCAGTTCTTC.

For the CDR3, the DNA is TGTGCCAGCAGTTACGGGCAGGGGTTCCTTTATGGCTACACCTTC. The encoded protein is CASSYGQGFLYGYTF. The chain combines TRBV6-2 or TRBV6-3 with TRBJ1-2; TRBD1 might be the D (6 bases). CDR1 MNHEY and CDR2 SVGEGT come from the germline V gene. The CDR3 is 15 residues long. V lost 2 bases and J 5 bases, leaving 15 bases between the germline ends.